Below, 27 T cell receptor beta chains from the same sample are listed, as sequenced in a study of blood T cell repertoires in COVID-19. Sequencing was performed with immunoSEQ multiplex PCR; in TCRdb, only in-frame clones are kept and a portion is missing. The table shows hundreds of thousands of clones, with 70% to 90% occurring only once. Sequencing was done on a sample of peripheral blood. The receptors here all came from a woman aged 45-60 years with active or convalescent COVID-19.

The chain employs TRBV11-3 and TRBJ2-3, with 11 bases lining up with TRBD2. Trimming at V came to 5 bases and at J to 4 bases, leaving 20 bases not matched to a gene. This CDR3 comprises 20 residues. Germline values: CDR1 SGHNT, CDR2 YENEEA. The CDR3 sequence is CASSPFLAGGPGIRADTQYF. In DNA form, the CDR3 reads TGTGCCAGCAGCCCCTTCTTAGCGGGGGGGCCGGGTATTAGGGCAGATACGCAGTATTTT.

The V call is TRBV28, the J call TRBJ2-7; tentatively, D is TRBD2 (5 bases). Germline values: CDR1 MDHEN, CDR2 SYDVKM. V was clipped by 2 bases and J by 7 bases, with 15 bases between them. The CDR3 consists of 14 residues. The CDR3 sequence is CASSLRRRQQEQYF. The DNA of the CDR3 is TGTGCCAGCAGTTTACGCCGGAGGCAACAGGAGCAGTACTTC.

V usage is TRBV5-1 and J usage is TRBJ1-4; D is possibly TRBD1 (5 bases). V was clipped by 1 base and J by 4 bases, with 8 bases between them. Germline-derived CDR1 and CDR2 are SGHRS and YFSETQ. The CDR3 spans 14 residues. The CDR3 protein is CASSLSGYNEKLFF. CDR3 coding DNA: TGCGCCAGCAGCTTGTCAGGGTATAATGAAAAACTGTTTTTT.

The chain carries TRBV28 and TRBJ2-7; D gene unclear. The CDR3 runs to 11 residues. Trimming removed 2 bases from V and 7 bases from J, with 6 bases in between. Germline loops: CDR1 MDHEN, CDR2 SYDVKM. The CDR3 here is CASSLPGEQYF. CDR3 DNA: TGTGCCAGCAGTTTACCGGGTGAGCAGTACTTC. The full variable domain, its missing parts supplied by reference TRBV28 and TRBJ2-7, is DVKVTQSSRYLVKRTGEKVFLECVQDMDHENMFWYRQDPGLGLRLIYFSYDVKMKEKGDIPEGYSVSREKKERFSLILESASTNQTSMYLCASSLPGEQYFGPGTRLTVT.

The chain employs TRBV28 and TRBJ2-1, with 8 bases fitting TRBD2. The CDR3 totals 15 residues. Trimming at V came to 6 bases and at J to 0 bases, leaving 4 bases not matched to a gene. Germline-derived CDR1 and CDR2 are MDHEN and SYDVKM. The CDR3 nucleotides are TGTGCCAGCAGCCTAGCGGGCTTCTCCTACAATGAGCAGTTCTTC. Its protein is CASSLAGFSYNEQFF.

This clone turned up a few times. The CDR3 DNA follows: TGTGCCAGCAGTGAACAGGGAGGGACTGAAGCTTTCTTT. The encoded protein is CASSEQGGTEAFF. The chain has TRBV28 and TRBJ1-1, with D perhaps TRBD1 (6 bases). Trimming took 5 bases from V and 5 from J, leaving 12 bases between them. This CDR3 has 13 amino acids. Germline V gene lookup returns CDR1 MDHEN and CDR2 SYDVKM.

This sequence joins TRBV24-1 and TRBJ1-2; D is uncertain. V was shortened by 0 bases and J by 2 bases, with 6 bases between the two germline ends. The CDR3 is 14 residues long. CDR1 is KGHDR, CDR2 SFDVKD, per germline. The CDR3 DNA follows: TGTGCCACCAGTGATTTGGAGCAAAACTATGGCTACACCTTC. Protein product: CATSDLEQNYGYTF.

The V call is TRBV27, the J call TRBJ1-3, with 7 nucleotides matching TRBD1. The V and J ends lost 4 bases and 0 bases, in that order; junction bases with no gene match: 3. The CDR3 has 15 amino acids. CDR1 MNHEY and CDR2 SMNVEV come from the germline V gene (reference sequence). CDR3 sequence (DNA): TGTGCCAGCAGTTACAGGGGTAGCTCTGGAAACACCATATATTTT. Translated, it gives CASSYRGSSGNTIYF.

This clone occurred once. The chain has TRBV19 and TRBJ1-1; perhaps TRBD1 as D (5 bases). The CDR3 sequence is 16 residues long. The germline gives CDR1 LNHDA, CDR2 SQIVND (reference sequence). V lost 4 bases to trimming and J lost 0 bases, with 15 bases between them. The CDR3 DNA reads TGTGCCAGTAGTACCCTTCCGACAGTGATGAACACTGAAGCTTTCTTT. It is translated as CASSTLPTVMNTEAFF.

This chain links TRBV7-2 with TRBJ2-5; D might be TRBD2 (5 bases). CDR3 size: 17 residues. V lost 5 bases and J lost 7, with 26 bases in between. Germline CDR1 reads SGHTA; CDR2 reads FQGNSA. CDR3 DNA: TGTGCCAGCAGCCCAAGAACAAGGCGGGCTCAGTCGGTGACCCAGTACTTC. This codes for CASSPRTRRAQSVTQYF.

This chain joins TRBV4-3 and TRBJ1-1; 8 bases agree with TRBD1. V was pared by 0 bases and J by 5 bases, with 14 bases of the junction left unmatched. Looked up from germline, CDR1 is LGHNA and CDR2 is YSLEER. The CDR3 is made up of 18 amino acids. The CDR3 is CASSQDAPIQGGITEAFF. The CDR3 coding sequence is TGCGCCAGCAGCCAAGATGCCCCTATACAGGGGGGTATAACTGAAGCTTTCTTT.

The count of this clone is one. The chain is built from TRBV7-8 and TRBJ2-3; 13 bases agree with TRBD2. CDR1 is SGHVS and CDR2 is FQNEAQ in the germline V gene. The CDR3 is made up of 15 amino acids. V lost 5 bases and J lost 5; bases outside the gene matches: 4. The CDR3 DNA is TGTGCCAGCAGCGGACTAGCGGGAGCGGGAGATACGCAGTATTTT. Amino acids: CASSGLAGAGDTQYF.

V and J are TRBV6-5 and TRBJ2-5; 8 positions match TRBD1. The CDR3 has 15 residues. After removal of 7 bases from V and 3 bases from J, the junction contained 10 bases not matched to a gene. The germline gives CDR1 MNHEY, CDR2 SVGAGI. The CDR3 DNA follows: TGTGCCAGCAAAGACGGACAGGGAAAAAAAGAGACCCAGTACTTC. It yields the protein CASKDGQGKKETQYF.

The rearrangement links TRBV7-6 to TRBJ2-6; the D is unclear. Deletions cut 2 bases from V and 4 bases from J, with 9 bases between. Germline loops: CDR1 SGHVS, CDR2 FNYEAQ. This CDR3 region has 15 residues. The CDR3 nucleotides read TGTGCCAGCAGCTTAAAAATTGCGGGGGCCAACGTCCTGACTTTC. Residues: CASSLKIAGANVLTF.

This chain links TRBV19 with TRBJ1-1, with TRBD1 matching over 9 bases. The CDR3 has 16 residues. Germline-derived CDR1 and CDR2 are LNHDA and SQIVND (reference sequence). The V segment lost 7 bases and the J segment 2 bases; nucleotides outside the gene matches: 11. The CDR3 region is CASKKIGTGPNTEAFF. CDR3 coding DNA: TGTGCCAGTAAGAAGATCGGGACAGGGCCTAACACTGAAGCTTTCTTT. The full variable domain, rest sourced from reference TRBV19 and TRBJ1-1, is DGGITQSPKYLFRKEGQNVTLSCEQNLNHDAMYWYRQDPGQGLRLIYYSQIVNDFQKGDIAEGYSVSREKKESFPLTVTSAQKNPTAFYLCASKKIGTGPNTEAFFGQGTRLTVV.

This clone occurred once. The chain combines TRBV30 with TRBJ1-1; unclear D gene. This CDR3 spans 11 amino acids. Germline V gene data show CDR1 as GTSNPN and CDR2 as SVGIG (reference sequence). Trimming left V 7 bases short and J 1 base short, with 7 bases between. The DNA of the CDR3 is TGTGCCTCCAACACGAACACTGAAGCTTTCTTT. Translated: CASNTNTEAFF.

The chain joins TRBV19 to TRBJ1-2, with TRBD1 matching over 8 bases. The V gene end was trimmed by 7 bases and the J gene end by 4 bases; junction bases not matched to a gene: 14. The CDR3 totals 16 residues. CDR1 is LNHDA and CDR2 is SQIVND in the germline V gene (reference sequence). CDR3 sequence reads: CASIPGGPPPLYGYTF. The CDR3 DNA follows: TGTGCCAGTATCCCAGGGGGCCCTCCCCCTCTCTATGGCTACACCTTC. The whole variable domain, remainder taken from reference TRBV19 and TRBJ1-2, is DGGITQSPKYLFRKEGQNVTLSCEQNLNHDAMYWYRQDPGQGLRLIYYSQIVNDFQKGDIAEGYSVSREKKESFPLTVTSAQKNPTAFYLCASIPGGPPPLYGYTFGSGTRLTVV.

V and J are TRBV28 and TRBJ2-3; TRBD2 agrees at 10 bases. Germline loops: CDR1 MDHEN, CDR2 SYDVKM. Trimming took 6 bases from V and 2 from J; bases not matched to a gene: 11. The CDR3 has 17 residues. The CDR3 bases are TGTGCCAGCAGCTTCCCGGGACTAGCGCTTCTCACAGATACGCAGTATTTT. Its protein product is CASSFPGLALLTDTQYF.

The chain combines TRBV5-1 with TRBJ2-1; D is undetermined. Trimming stripped 4 bases from V and 0 bases from J, with 11 bases between. Germline V lookup: CDR1 SGHRS, CDR2 YFSETQ. CDR3 size: 15 residues. The CDR3 DNA reads TGCGCCAGCAGCCCCTCCACGGTCTCCTACAATGAGCAGTTCTTC. It is translated as CASSPSTVSYNEQFF.

This clone was counted only a few times. The V and J genes are TRBV12-3 or TRBV12-4 and TRBJ1-1; D perhaps matches TRBD1 (6 bases). The CDR3 contains 13 residues. Trimming removed 6 bases from V and 5 bases from J, with 13 bases in between. CDR3 bases: TGTGCCAGCAGGGTACAGGGTTGGACTGAAGCTTTCTTT. Encoded protein: CASRVQGWTEAFF.

The chain carries TRBV7-3 and TRBJ2-1; 10 bases line up with TRBD2. The CDR3 is 16 amino acids. J lost 6 bases, V lost 5 bases, and 10 bases had no gene match. Germline CDR1 is SGHTA and CDR2 is FQGTGA. The CDR3: CASSPRGLARGNEQFF. The CDR3, as DNA: TGTGCCAGCAGCCCACGGGGACTAGCGAGGGGCAATGAGCAGTTCTTC.

V is TRBV10-3 and J is TRBJ2-1; TRBD2 agrees at 10 bases. Per the germline V gene, CDR1 is ENHRY and CDR2 is SYGVKD. The CDR3 consists of 15 residues. With V trimmed by 6 bases and J by 8 bases, 10 bases remained unmatched. The CDR3 nucleotides are TGTGCCATCAGCGACTCTTCTAGCGGGAGTCATGAGCAGTTCTTC. As protein: CAISDSSSGSHEQFF.

This CDR3 is CASSHGVNEKLFF. The CDR3 DNA reads as TGTGCCAGCTCACACGGGGTTAATGAAAAACTGTTTTTT. The J gene is TRBJ1-4, the V gene TRBV18, with D unclear. The ends were cut back, 4 bases at V and 4 bases at J, with 7 bases in the middle. This CDR3 region has 13 residues. The germline V gene has CDR1 KGHSH and CDR2 LQKENI. Filled out from reference TRBV18 and TRBJ1-4, the complete variable domain reads NAGVMQNPRHLVRRRGQEARLRCSPMKGHSHVYWYRQLPEEGLKFMVYLQKENIIDESGMPKERFSAEFPKEGPSILRIQQVVRGDSAAYFCASSHGVNEKLFFGSGTQLSVL.

The genes are TRBV2 and TRBJ2-5; 10 positions agree with TRBD1. V was clipped by 6 bases and J by 4 bases; unmatched bases: 5. The CDR3 is 14 residues long. The germline V gene encodes CDR1 SNHLY and CDR2 FYNNEI. The CDR3 is CASSRQGAGETQYF. CDR3 DNA sequence: TGTGCCAGCAGCCGACAGGGGGCGGGAGAGACCCAGTACTTC.

The gene calls are TRBV5-1 and TRBJ2-5; a weak D match, TRBD1 (5 bases). The V gene lost 1 base and the J gene lost 1 base, with 14 bases spanning the gap. CDR1 is SGHRS and CDR2 is YFSETQ in the germline V gene. This CDR3 comprises 16 residues. In DNA form, the CDR3 reads TGCGCCAGCAGCTTGTTCATCCTCAGGGTCCAAGAGACCCAGTACTTC. Translated: CASSLFILRVQETQYF.

The sample holds one count of this clone. The chain recombines TRBV7-2 with TRBJ2-1; 9 nucleotides match TRBD2. The CDR3 is made up of 13 amino acids. Trimming took 3 bases from V and 9 from J; bases not matched to a gene: 3. The germline V gene has CDR1 SGHTA and CDR2 FQGNSA. CDR3 residues: CASSFLAGAEQFF. CDR3 nucleotides: TGTGCCAGCAGCTTTTTAGCGGGAGCTGAGCAGTTCTTC.

This clone occurred a few times. The J gene is TRBJ2-2, the V gene TRBV4-1, with no clear D. This CDR3 is built from 15 residues. Germline-derived CDR1 and CDR2 are MGHRA and YSYEKL. V shed 4 bases and J shed 0 bases, with 9 bases lying between them. DNA for the CDR3: TGCGCCAGCAGCCCCACCAGTTCGAACACCGGGGAGCTGTTTTTT. It encodes CASSPTSSNTGELFF.